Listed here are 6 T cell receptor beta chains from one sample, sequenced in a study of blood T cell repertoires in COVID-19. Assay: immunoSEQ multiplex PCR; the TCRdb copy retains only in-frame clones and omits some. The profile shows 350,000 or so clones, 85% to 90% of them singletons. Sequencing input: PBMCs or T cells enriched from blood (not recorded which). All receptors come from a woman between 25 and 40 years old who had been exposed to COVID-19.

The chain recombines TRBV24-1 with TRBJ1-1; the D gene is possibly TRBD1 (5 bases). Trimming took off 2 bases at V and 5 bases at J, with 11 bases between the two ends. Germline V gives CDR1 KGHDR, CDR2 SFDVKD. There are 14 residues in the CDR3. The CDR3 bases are TGTGCCACCAGTGATTCCAGGACACCTACTGAAGCTTTCTTT. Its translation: CATSDSRTPTEAFF.

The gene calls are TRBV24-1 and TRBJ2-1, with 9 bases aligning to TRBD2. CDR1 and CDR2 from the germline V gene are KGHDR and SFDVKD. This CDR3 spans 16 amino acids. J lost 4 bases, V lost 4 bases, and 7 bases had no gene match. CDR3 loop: CATSDQAGGSYNEQFF. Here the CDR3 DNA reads TGTGCCACCAGTGACCAAGCGGGAGGTTCATACAATGAGCAGTTCTTC.

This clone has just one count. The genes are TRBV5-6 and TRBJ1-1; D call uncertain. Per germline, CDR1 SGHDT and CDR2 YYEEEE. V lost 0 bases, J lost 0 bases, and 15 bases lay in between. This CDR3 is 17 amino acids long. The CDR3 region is CASSLGRMDIMNTEAFF. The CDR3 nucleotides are TGTGCCAGCAGCTTGGGGAGGATGGATATCATGAACACTGAAGCTTTCTTT. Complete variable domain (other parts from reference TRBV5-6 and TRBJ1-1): DAGVTQSPTHLIKTRGQQVTLRCSPKSGHDTVSWYQQALGQGPQFIFQYYEEEERQRGNFPDRFSGHQFPNYSSELNVNALLLGDSALYLCASSLGRMDIMNTEAFFGQGTRLTVV.

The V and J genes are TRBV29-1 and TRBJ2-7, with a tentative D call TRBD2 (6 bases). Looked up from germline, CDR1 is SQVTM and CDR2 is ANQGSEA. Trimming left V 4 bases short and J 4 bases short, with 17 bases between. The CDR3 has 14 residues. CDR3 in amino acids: CSVGSPVAAYEQYF. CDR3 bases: TGCAGCGTTGGATCCCCAGTAGCGGCATACGAGCAGTACTTC.

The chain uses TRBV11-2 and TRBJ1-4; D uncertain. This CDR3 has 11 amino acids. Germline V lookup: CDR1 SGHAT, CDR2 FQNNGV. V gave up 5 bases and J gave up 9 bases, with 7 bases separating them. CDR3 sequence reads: CASSTRKKLFF. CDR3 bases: TGTGCCAGCAGCACTAGGAAAAAACTGTTTTTT.

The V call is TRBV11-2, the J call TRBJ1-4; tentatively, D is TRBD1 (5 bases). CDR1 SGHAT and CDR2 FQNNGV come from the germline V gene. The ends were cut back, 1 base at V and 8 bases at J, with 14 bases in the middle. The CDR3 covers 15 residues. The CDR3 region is CASSLVRAGWEKLFF. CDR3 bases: TGTGCCAGCAGCTTAGTTAGAGCAGGGTGGGAAAAACTGTTTTTT.